The clone carrying this T cell receptor beta chain was counted a single time. Data came from immunoSEQ multiplex PCR; TCRdb stores just in-frame clones and leaves some out. Of under 15,000 clones in the sample, around 76% were seen once. The sample belongs to a study of OX40 agonist ivuxolimab in advanced cancers. For the study at large: One patient with hepatocellular carcinoma and two with cutaneous melanoma, three in all, had partial responses.

Germline V CDR1 and CDR2: MDHEN, SYDVKM. There are 13 residues in the CDR3. Trimming took off 6 bases at V and 4 bases at J, with 10 bases between the two ends. If patients had autoimmune disease history or systemic immunosuppression, they were excluded. This specimen consisted of CD4+ or CD8+ T cells sorted from blood, obtained in a trial of the OX40 agonist ivuxolimab. The sequence was collected from an adult with an advanced solid tumor such as melanoma, head and neck, liver or kidney cancer. The chain joins TRBV28 to TRBJ1-5, with D hard to call. CDR3 bases: TGTGCCAGCAGCCTCCGACCTAATCAGCCCCAGCATTTT. Protein sequence: CASSLRPNQPQHF.